This T cell receptor (beta chain) was captured in a study of T cells in Graves' hyperthyroidism and ophthalmopathy. This clonotype came up many times. PBMCs were sourced from roughly 9.1 ml fresh peripheral blood. The V end lost 5 bases, the J end lost 8 bases, and 21 bases lay between the germline ends. Germline V gene sequence: CDR1 MNHNS, CDR2 SASEGT. This CDR3 is built from 15 residues. There were TCR beta CDR3 regions amplified from RNA transcripts. With the HTBI primer set, the TCR CDR3 went through a first round of RT-PCR. One entry per CDR3 protein, called by TCRdb with MiXCR from the multiplex PCR reads. This table holds a few hundred thousand distinct CDR3 sequences, around a sixth found once.

The rearrangement joins TRBV6-1 to TRBJ1-1; tentative D call: TRBD1 (5 bases). The TCR sequence derives from a man aged 18 to 29 with Graves' ophthalmopathy. The sample was blood. The CDR3 loop is CASSRPGMGRTEAFF. The CDR3, as DNA: TGTGCCAGCAGTAGGCCGGGGATGGGGCGGACCGAAGCTTTCTTT.